The clone carrying this T cell receptor (beta chain) was counted many times. Antigen: not known. Among the patients, none had received any treatment before thyroid surgery. This record belongs to a study of metastatic and nonmetastatic thyroid tumors. Overall study: The authors compared repertoires across blood and tumor or nodule tissue from malignant and benign thyroid patients.

Study results and caveats: Relative to benign nodules, malignant thyroid tumors were reportedly characterized by significantly elevated TCR beta diversity in blood and tumor.

This CDR3 spans 13 amino acids. Per the germline V gene, CDR1 is DFQATT and CDR2 is SNEGSKA (reference sequence). With V trimmed by 6 bases and J by 4 bases, 3 bases remained unmatched. The authors' processing: The study took CDR3 differences across clinicopathological groups and made a distant-metastasis classifier for papillary thyroid cancer from them. Using MiXCR, TCRdb re-called clones from the PCR reads. The V and J calls were not made by the authors but by TCRdb's processing. The table lists approximately 35,000 clones, roughly a sixth of them singletons. The TCR was taken from a male donor with papillary thyroid cancer or a benign thyroid nodule (not recorded which). Some clones in this sample may be carry-over from other donors' samples. The sequencing input was blood. The chain uses TRBV20-1 and TRBJ2-2; 9 bases line up with TRBD1. CDR3 sequence (DNA): TGCAGTGCCGGGACAGGGAGCACCGGGGAGCTGTTTTTT. This encodes CSAGTGSTGELFF.